One and the same sample provided the 25 T cell receptor beta chains below, sequenced in a study of T-cell reconstitution after alpha-beta-depleted transplantation in children. Unique molecular identifiers were used to barcode this TCRbeta library. TCRdb used MiXCR to reprocess the PCR reads, holding one entry per CDR3 protein. The sample includes around 530,000 distinct CDR3 sequences, approximately 30% of them seen just once. The input for sequencing was PBMCs from the stem cell graft donor, taken from the stem cell graft. The receptor set was obtained from a human donor who donated a stem cell graft to a child with aplastic anemia.

This clonotype has only a few counts. The rearrangement joins TRBV10-3 to TRBJ2-3, with 10 bases lining up with TRBD1. The germline gives CDR1 ENHRY, CDR2 SYGVKD. V shed 6 bases, J shed 1 base, and the junction held 1 base outside the gene matches. The CDR3 is 14 amino acids. The CDR3 region is CAIRGTGGTDTQYF. The CDR3 DNA is TGTGCCATCAGGGGGACAGGGGGCACAGATACGCAGTATTTT.

The chain links TRBV15 to TRBJ2-1, with 14 nucleotides matching TRBD2. CDR1 is LNHNV, CDR2 YYDKDF, per germline (reference sequence). V was pared by 6 bases and J by 9 bases, with 7 bases of the junction left unmatched. The CDR3 has 15 residues. Here the CDR3 DNA reads TGTGCCACCAGATCGACTAGCGGGAGGGCCATTGAGCAGTTCTTC. The encoded protein is CATRSTSGRAIEQFF.

This clonotype came up a few times. The chain is built from TRBV6-1 and TRBJ1-3; 8 bases line up with TRBD1. The CDR3 length is 15 residues. V trimming: 3 bases; J trimming: 0 bases; junction bases outside the gene matches: 1. Germline lookup yields CDR1 MNHNS and CDR2 SASEGT. The CDR3, as DNA: TGTGCCAGCAGTGAGGGACAGGTCTCTGGAAACACCATATATTTT. Its protein product is CASSEGQVSGNTIYF.

This chain uses TRBV9 with TRBJ2-3; TRBD2 matches 8 bases. Germline CDR1 and CDR2: SGDLS and YYNGEE. The CDR3 has 16 amino acids. Unmatched junction bases numbered 6, after V lost 2 bases and J lost 1 base. The CDR3 coding sequence is TGTGCCAGCAGCGTCGACGCGGGAGGCCGCACAGATACGCAGTATTTT. Translated, it gives CASSVDAGGRTDTQYF.

This clonotype was counted between two and nine times. The rearrangement joins TRBV29-1 to TRBJ2-1, with TRBD2 matching over 10 bases. The V and J ends lost 8 bases and 9 bases, in that order; junction bases with no gene match: 7. Germline CDR1 reads SQVTM; CDR2 reads ANQGSEA. This CDR3 has 12 residues. The CDR3 reads CSPAGGPGEQFF. The CDR3 DNA reads as TGCAGCCCAGCGGGAGGGCCAGGTGAGCAGTTCTTC.

This clonotype was detected only a few times. V gene TRBV11-2 combines with J gene TRBJ2-3; perhaps TRBD2 as D (5 bases). The CDR3 spans 15 residues. Germline-derived CDR1 and CDR2 are SGHAT and FQNNGV. Trimming removed 8 bases at V and 1 base at J, with 16 bases between. The CDR3 bases are TGTGCCAGCGGGGTTGGGTTCGGGGGCACAGATACGCAGTATTTT. Protein product: CASGVGFGGTDTQYF.

This clonotype occurred a few times. This chain links TRBV9 with TRBJ2-7, with 7 bases lining up with TRBD1. The CDR3 sequence is 14 residues long. Losses at the gene ends were 2 bases for V and 0 bases for J; bases not matched to a gene: 2. Germline V gives CDR1 SGDLS, CDR2 YYNGEE. Here the CDR3 DNA reads TGTGCCAGCAGCGTCACAGGGGCCTCCTACGAGCAGTACTTC. It translates to CASSVTGASYEQYF.

The chain is built from TRBV7-9 and TRBJ1-3; D is possibly TRBD1 (6 bases). The V and J ends lost 1 base and 2 bases respectively, with 9 bases between them. The CDR3 totals 15 residues. The V gene's germline CDR1 is SEHNR and CDR2 FQNEAQ (reference sequence). DNA of the CDR3: TGTGCCAGCAGCTTAGTGGACAGAGCTGGAAACACCATATATTTT. It is translated as CASSLVDRAGNTIYF.

The V call is TRBV10-2, the J call TRBJ1-1; the D is unclear. This CDR3 is 14 amino acids long. V was clipped by 5 bases and J by 1 base, with 11 bases between them. Germline V gene data show CDR1 as WSHSY and CDR2 as SAAADI. The CDR3 region has the DNA TGCGCCAGCAGTTTCAGGAACCAGAACACTGAAGCTTTCTTT. Translated, it gives CASSFRNQNTEAFF.

The V call is TRBV5-1, the J call TRBJ1-1; D remains ambiguous. The V end lost 0 bases, the J end lost 8 bases, and 17 bases lay between the germline ends. This CDR3 is built from 15 residues. The germline gives CDR1 SGHRS, CDR2 YFSETQ. DNA of the CDR3: TGCGCCAGCAGCTTGGAGGGCAGAAGCAATGCCGAAGCTTTCTTT. Translating it yields CASSLEGRSNAEAFF.

This clonotype was counted a few times. The chain employs TRBV28 and TRBJ1-3; D not certain. CDR3 length: 16 amino acids. Germline assignment: CDR1 MDHEN and CDR2 SYDVKM. V gave up 2 bases and J gave up 0 bases, with 11 bases separating them. The CDR3 sequence: CASSLSRGPSGNTIYF. The CDR3 DNA reads as TGTGCCAGCAGTTTAAGTCGGGGTCCCTCTGGAAACACCATATATTTT.

The chain links TRBV30 to TRBJ1-3; no clear D. Trimming shortened V by 1 base and J by 7 bases, and 8 bases separated the two germline ends. CDR1 is GTSNPN, CDR2 SVGIG, per germline (reference sequence). The CDR3 is made up of 12 amino acids. The CDR3 bases are TGTGCCTGGAGTGCGGATTCTAACACCATATATTTT. Translated: CAWSADSNTIYF.

This clonotype was counted between two and nine times. The V call is TRBV20-1, the J call TRBJ1-1; tentatively, D is TRBD1 (5 bases). Trimming shortened V by 1 base and J by 1 base, and 13 bases separated the two germline ends. Germline loops: CDR1 DFQATT, CDR2 SNEGSKA (reference sequence). The CDR3 length is 15 residues. In DNA form, the CDR3 reads TGCAGTGCTAGAGGTCTTCGGGGGGGGAACACTGAAGCTTTCTTT. Residues: CSARGLRGGNTEAFF.

The genes are TRBV29-1 and TRBJ2-2, with TRBD1 matching 7 bases. V dropped 7 bases and J dropped 9; count of bases not matched to a gene: 5. This CDR3 is built from 11 residues. Germline V gene sequence: CDR1 SQVTM, CDR2 ANQGSEA. The CDR3 region is CSGQGSRELFF. The CDR3 DNA reads as TGCAGCGGACAGGGTTCGCGGGAGCTGTTTTTT.

Turning to this clonotype: An end of the junction differs from the germline gene, which may be a read error. The chain carries TRBV18 and TRBJ2-7; a possible D gene is TRBD1 (5 bases). The CDR3 has 14 amino acids. The germline CDR1 and CDR2 sequences are KGHSH and LQKENI. The CDR3 spells CASSPLQVSYEQYF. CDR3 DNA sequence: TGTGCCAGCTCCCCACTACAGGTATCCTACGAGCAGTACTTC.

The sample holds a few counts of this clonotype. The chain employs TRBV5-1 and TRBJ2-3, with D possibly TRBD2 on 6 matching bases. The germline V gene encodes CDR1 SGHRS and CDR2 YFSETQ. The V end was cut by 9 bases, the J end by 2 bases, with 10 bases between. The CDR3 loop spans 12 amino acids. The CDR3 spells CATRDSTDTQYF. The CDR3 DNA reads as TGCGCCACGCGGGACTCCACAGATACGCAGTATTTT.

In this sample, this clonotype turned up a few times. The chain employs TRBV4-3 and TRBJ1-5, with 10 bases matching TRBD1. Trimming removed 0 bases from V and 6 bases from J; junction bases left unmatched: 2. The germline gives CDR1 LGHNA, CDR2 YSLEER. The CDR3 runs 15 residues. The DNA for the CDR3 is TGCGCCAGCAGCCAAGATTGGACAGGGGGTCAGCCCCAGCATTTT. Its protein product is CASSQDWTGGQPQHF.

This clonotype has only a few counts. The V and J genes are TRBV6-1 and TRBJ2-1, with 9 bases lining up with TRBD1. Germline V gene lookup returns CDR1 MNHNS and CDR2 SASEGT. The CDR3 runs to 18 residues. V was clipped by 6 bases and J by 9 bases; unmatched bases: 21. Here the CDR3 reads CASRGIGQGPKYYGEQFF. In DNA, the CDR3 is TGTGCCAGCAGGGGGATCGGACAGGGGCCCAAGTATTATGGTGAGCAGTTCTTC.

The gene calls are TRBV19 and TRBJ2-7, with D maybe TRBD2 (5 bases). Germline CDR1 reads LNHDA; CDR2 reads SQIVND (reference sequence). Trimming pared 3 bases from V and 3 bases from J, leaving 12 bases between. CDR3 length: 14 residues. The DNA for the CDR3 is TGTGCCAGTAGTATGCCTAGTGGGAGCTACGAGCAGTACTTC. Translated, it gives CASSMPSGSYEQYF.

About this clonotype itself: One end of the junction is discordant with germline, which a read error may explain. The V call is TRBV7-6, the J call TRBJ2-1; 11 bases line up with TRBD2. The CDR3 totals 16 residues. Germline V lookup: CDR1 SGHVS, CDR2 FNYEAQ. The CDR3 sequence is CASSLLAGGTGNGQFF. The CDR3 nucleotides read TGTGCCAGCAGCTTGCTAGCGGGAGGTACGGGCAATGGGCAGTTCTTC.

This clonotype was picked up a small number of times. This chain links TRBV20-1 with TRBJ1-5, with a possible D match to TRBD1 (6 bases). Looked up from germline, CDR1 is DFQATT and CDR2 is SNEGSKA (reference sequence). V was clipped by 3 bases and J by 1 base, with 13 bases between them. This CDR3 has 15 amino acids. CDR3 loop: CSAREGGGSNQPQHF. CDR3 sequence (DNA): TGCAGTGCTAGGGAGGGGGGAGGGAGCAATCAGCCCCAGCATTTT.

The chain is built from TRBV4-2 and TRBJ2-5, with D possibly matching TRBD2 (5 bases). V shed 4 bases and J shed 7 bases, with 10 bases lying between them. The CDR3 spans 12 residues. Germline values: CDR1 LGHNA, CDR2 YNFKEQ. The CDR3 loop reads CASSPLGGTQYF. The CDR3 DNA is TGTGCCAGCAGCCCCCTTGGAGGGACCCAGTACTTC.

In its sample, this clonotype was seen a few times. The gene calls are TRBV6-2 or TRBV6-3 and TRBJ2-2; 11 nucleotides agree with TRBD1. Germline-derived CDR1 and CDR2 are MNHEY and SVGEGT. The CDR3 has 18 amino acids. V lost 1 base and J lost 2; bases outside the gene matches: 6. The CDR3 nucleotides read TGTGCCAGCAGTTACTTGAGGGACAGGGGGATTAACACCGGGGAGCTGTTTTTT. This codes for CASSYLRDRGINTGELFF.

This clonotype has only a few counts. The genes are TRBV5-1 and TRBJ1-1; perhaps TRBD1 as D (5 bases). The CDR3 has 17 residues. V lost 0 bases to trimming and J lost 0 bases, with 15 bases between them. Per germline, CDR1 SGHRS and CDR2 YFSETQ. The CDR3 here is CASSLAKEGTLNTEAFF. The DNA for the CDR3 is TGCGCCAGCAGCTTGGCCAAAGAGGGGACCCTGAACACTGAAGCTTTCTTT.

V gene TRBV12-3 or TRBV12-4 combines with J gene TRBJ2-6; D is unresolved. The V end was cut by 5 bases, the J end by 0 bases, with 14 bases between. The CDR3 has 17 residues. The CDR3 protein is CASSPMAAVSGANVLTF. The CDR3 coding sequence is TGTGCCAGCAGTCCTATGGCAGCAGTCTCTGGGGCCAACGTCCTGACTTTC.